This T cell receptor beta chain emerged from a study of cytomegalovirus exposure and HLA in healthy donors. About the study: Within an early data release were 80 million to 90 million unique TCRs drawn from HLA-typed donors. Assignment to the Caucasian-associated ancestry cluster applied to roughly 80% of the approximately 390 genotyped donors. Study observations and caveats: According to a later analysis, most TCR beta chains associated with CMV appeared HLA-restricted. An assumption of roughly uniform sequencing depth across donors underlay the presence/absence analyses.

CDR1 and CDR2 (germline): LNHDA, SQIVND (reference sequence). The CDR3 runs to 14 residues. Trimming cost V 5 bases and J 1 base, with 10 bases left between them. The study ran its PCR with 60 Vbeta and 13 Jbeta primers. Here immunoSEQ multiplex PCR was the method, and the copy in TCRdb shows in-frame clones only, minus some. The table has 200,000 to 250,000 clones, just over 75% seen once. With respect to this clone: Its antigen is currently unknown.

J is TRBJ2-3 and V is TRBV19, with D unresolved. This sequence was found in a man younger than 30 in good health and CMV-seronegative. The sample taken for sequencing was PBMCs. The CDR3 nucleotides are TGTGCCAGTAGTGCCGGTGGAGGCACAGATACGCAGTATTTT. Its protein is CASSAGGGTDTQYF.